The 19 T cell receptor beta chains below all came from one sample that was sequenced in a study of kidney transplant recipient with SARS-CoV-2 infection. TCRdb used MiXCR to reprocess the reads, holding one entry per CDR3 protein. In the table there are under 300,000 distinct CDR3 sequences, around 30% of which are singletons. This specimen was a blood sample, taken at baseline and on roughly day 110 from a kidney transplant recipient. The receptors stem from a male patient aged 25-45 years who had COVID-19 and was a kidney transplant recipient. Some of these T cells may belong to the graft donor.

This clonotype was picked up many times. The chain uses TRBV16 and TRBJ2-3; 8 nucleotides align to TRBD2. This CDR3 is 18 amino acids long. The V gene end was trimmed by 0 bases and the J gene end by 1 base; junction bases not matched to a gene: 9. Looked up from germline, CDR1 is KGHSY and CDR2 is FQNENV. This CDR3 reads CASSQSLGLVLGTDTQYF. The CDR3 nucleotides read TGTGCCAGCAGCCAATCGTTGGGACTAGTTCTTGGCACAGATACGCAGTATTTT. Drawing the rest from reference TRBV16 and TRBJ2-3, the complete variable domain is GEEVAQTPKHLVRGEGQKAKLYCAPIKGHSYVFWYQQVLKNEFKFLISFQNENVFDETGMPKERFSAKCLPNSPCSLEIQATKLEDSAVYFCASSQSLGLVLGTDTQYFGPGTRLTVL.

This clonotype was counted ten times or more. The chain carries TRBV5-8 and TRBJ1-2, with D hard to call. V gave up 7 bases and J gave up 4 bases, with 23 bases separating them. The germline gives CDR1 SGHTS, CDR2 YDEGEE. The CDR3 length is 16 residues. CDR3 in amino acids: CASSQVHPRKTYGYTF. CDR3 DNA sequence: TGTGCCAGCTCACAAGTTCATCCACGAAAGACCTATGGCTACACCTTC. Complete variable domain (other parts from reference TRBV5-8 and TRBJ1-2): EAGVTQSPTHLIKTRGQQATLRCSPISGHTSVYWYQQALGLGLQFLLWYDEGEERNRGNFPPRFSGRQFPNYSSELNVNALELEDSALYLCASSQVHPRKTYGYTFGSGTRLTVV.

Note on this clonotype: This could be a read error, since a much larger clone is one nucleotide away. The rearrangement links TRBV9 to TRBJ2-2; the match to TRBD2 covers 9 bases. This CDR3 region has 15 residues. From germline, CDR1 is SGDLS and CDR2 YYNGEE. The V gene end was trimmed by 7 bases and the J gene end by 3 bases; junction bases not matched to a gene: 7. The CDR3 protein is CASGSGSGDTGELFF. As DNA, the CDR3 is TGTGCCAGCGGTAGCGGGAGCGGGGACACCGGGGAGCTGTTTTTT.

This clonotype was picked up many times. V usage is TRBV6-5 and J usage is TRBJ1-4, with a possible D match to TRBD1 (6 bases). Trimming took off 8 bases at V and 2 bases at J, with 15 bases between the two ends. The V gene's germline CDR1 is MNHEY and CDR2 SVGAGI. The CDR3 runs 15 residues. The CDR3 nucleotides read TGTGCCAGCGCCGGGACATTGGGCACTAATGAAAAACTGTTTTTT. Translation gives CASAGTLGTNEKLFF.

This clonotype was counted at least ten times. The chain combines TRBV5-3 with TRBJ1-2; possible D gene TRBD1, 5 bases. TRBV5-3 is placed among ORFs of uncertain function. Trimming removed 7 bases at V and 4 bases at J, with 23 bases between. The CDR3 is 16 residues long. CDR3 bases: TGTGCCAGAGGGGCAATAGTGGTGAGAAAGACCTATGGCTACACCTTC. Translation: CARGAIVVRKTYGYTF.

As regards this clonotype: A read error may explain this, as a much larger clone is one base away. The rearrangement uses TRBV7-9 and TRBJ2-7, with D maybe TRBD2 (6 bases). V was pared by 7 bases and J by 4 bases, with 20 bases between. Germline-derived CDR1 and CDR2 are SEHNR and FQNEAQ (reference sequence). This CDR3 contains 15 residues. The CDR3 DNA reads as TGTGCCAGCAATATAATTCGGGGGATTTCTTACGAGCAGTACTTC. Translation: CASNIIRGISYEQYF.

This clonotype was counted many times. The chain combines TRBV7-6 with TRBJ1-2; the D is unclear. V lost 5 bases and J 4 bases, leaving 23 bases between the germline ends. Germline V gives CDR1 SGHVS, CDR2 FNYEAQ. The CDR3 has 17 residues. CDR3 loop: CASSRRSESRKTYGYTF. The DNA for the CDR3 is TGTGCCAGCAGCCGGCGAAGTGAATCTCGAAAGACCTATGGCTACACCTTC.

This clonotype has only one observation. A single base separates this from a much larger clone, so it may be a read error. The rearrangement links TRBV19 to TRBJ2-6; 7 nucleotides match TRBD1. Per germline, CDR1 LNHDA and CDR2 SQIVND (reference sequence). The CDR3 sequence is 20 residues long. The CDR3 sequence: CASSRYGQEAQPSGANVLAF. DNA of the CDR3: TGTGCCAGTAGTAGGTACGGACAGGAGGCCCAACCCTCTGGGGCCAACGTCCTGGCTTTC. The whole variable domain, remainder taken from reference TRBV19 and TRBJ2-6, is DGGITQSPKYLFRKEGQNVTLSCEQNLNHDAMYWYRQDPGQGLRLIYYSQIVNDFQKGDIAEGYSVSREKKESFPLTVTSAQKNPTAFYLCASSRYGQEAQPSGANVLAFGAGSRLTVL.

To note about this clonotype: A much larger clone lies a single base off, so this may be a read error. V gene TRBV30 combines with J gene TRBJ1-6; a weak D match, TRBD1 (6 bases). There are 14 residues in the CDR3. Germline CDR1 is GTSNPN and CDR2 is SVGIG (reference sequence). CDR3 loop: CARSGGPSGSPLHF. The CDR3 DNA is TGTGCCCGGAGCGGGGGGCCGTCGGGTTCACCCCTCCACTTT.

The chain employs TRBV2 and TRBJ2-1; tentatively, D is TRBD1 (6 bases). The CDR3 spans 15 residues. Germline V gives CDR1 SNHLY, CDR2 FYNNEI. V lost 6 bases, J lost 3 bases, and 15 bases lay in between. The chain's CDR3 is CASRDLRQDYNEQFF. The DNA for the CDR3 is TGTGCCAGCAGGGACCTGCGACAGGACTACAATGAGCAGTTCTTC.

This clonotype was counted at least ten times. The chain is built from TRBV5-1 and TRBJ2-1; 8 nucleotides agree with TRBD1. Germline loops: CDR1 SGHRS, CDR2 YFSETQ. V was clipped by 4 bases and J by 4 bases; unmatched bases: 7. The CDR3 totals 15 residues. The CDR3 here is CASSPGTGKYNEQFF. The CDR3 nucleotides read TGCGCCAGCAGCCCCGGGACAGGAAAGTACAATGAGCAGTTCTTC.

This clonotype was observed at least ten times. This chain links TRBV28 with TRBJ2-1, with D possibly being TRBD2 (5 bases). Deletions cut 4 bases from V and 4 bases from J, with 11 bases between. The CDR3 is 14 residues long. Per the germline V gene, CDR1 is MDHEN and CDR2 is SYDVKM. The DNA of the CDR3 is TGTGCCAGCAGTTGGGAGCACGGATACAATGAGCAGTTCTTC. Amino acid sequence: CASSWEHGYNEQFF.

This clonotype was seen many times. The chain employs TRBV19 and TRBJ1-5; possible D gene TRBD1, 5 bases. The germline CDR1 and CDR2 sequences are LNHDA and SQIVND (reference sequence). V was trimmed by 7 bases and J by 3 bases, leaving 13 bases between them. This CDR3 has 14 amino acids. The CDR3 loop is CASTLRGVNQPQHF. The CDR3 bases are TGTGCCAGTACCCTCCGGGGGGTCAATCAGCCCCAGCATTTT.

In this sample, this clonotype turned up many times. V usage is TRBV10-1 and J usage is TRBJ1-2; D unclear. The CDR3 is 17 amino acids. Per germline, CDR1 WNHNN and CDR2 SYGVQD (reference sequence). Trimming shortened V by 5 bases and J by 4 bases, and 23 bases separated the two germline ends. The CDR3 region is CASSSPVRSRKTYGYTF. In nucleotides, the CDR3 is TGCGCCAGCAGTAGCCCCGTAAGATCGCGAAAGACCTATGGCTACACCTTC.

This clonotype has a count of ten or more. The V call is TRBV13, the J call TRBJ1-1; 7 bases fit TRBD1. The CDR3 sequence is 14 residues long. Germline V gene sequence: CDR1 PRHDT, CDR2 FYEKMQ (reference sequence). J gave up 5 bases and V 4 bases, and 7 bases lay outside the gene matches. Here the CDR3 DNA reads TGTGCCAGCAGCTACCGACAGGGAATAACTGAAGCTTTCTTT. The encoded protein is CASSYRQGITEAFF.

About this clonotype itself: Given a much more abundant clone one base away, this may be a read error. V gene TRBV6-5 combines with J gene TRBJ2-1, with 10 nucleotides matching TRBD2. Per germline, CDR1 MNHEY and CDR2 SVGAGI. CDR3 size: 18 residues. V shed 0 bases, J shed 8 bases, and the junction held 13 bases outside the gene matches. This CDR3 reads CASSYSRPAGGPRDEQFF. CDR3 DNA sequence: TGTGCCAGCAGTTACTCGCGACCAGCGGGAGGGCCTAGGGATGAGCAGTTCTTC.

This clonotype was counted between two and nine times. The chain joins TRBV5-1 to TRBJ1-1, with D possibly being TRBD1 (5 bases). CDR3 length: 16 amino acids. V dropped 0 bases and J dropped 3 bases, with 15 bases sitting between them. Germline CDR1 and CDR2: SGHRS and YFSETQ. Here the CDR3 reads CASSLGVRERDTEAFF. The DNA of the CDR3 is TGCGCCAGCAGCTTGGGGGTCAGGGAACGGGACACTGAAGCTTTCTTT.

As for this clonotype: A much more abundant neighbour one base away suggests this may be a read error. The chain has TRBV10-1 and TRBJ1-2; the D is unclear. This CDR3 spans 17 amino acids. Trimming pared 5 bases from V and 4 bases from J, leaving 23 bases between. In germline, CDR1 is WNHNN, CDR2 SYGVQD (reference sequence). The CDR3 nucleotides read TGCGCCAGCAGTCCCTGCAGAAGATCGCGAAAGACCTATGGCTACACCTTC. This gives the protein CASSPCRRSRKTYGYTF.

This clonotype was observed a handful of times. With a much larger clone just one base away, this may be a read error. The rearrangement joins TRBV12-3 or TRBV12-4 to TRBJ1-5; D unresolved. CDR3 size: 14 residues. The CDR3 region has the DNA TGTGTCAGCAGTCCCCGGGAAGGAAATCAGCCCCAGCATTTT. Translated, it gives CVSSPREGNQPQHF.